The source of this T cell receptor beta chain is a study of blood T cell repertoires in COVID-19. This clone was counted a single time. Seattle-derived patients entered the study during active infection and were followed longitudinally. Generated by immunoSEQ multiplex PCR, the TCRdb table keeps only in-frame clones and is missing some. Of some 180,000 clones detected, around 81% appear once; the ten largest clones hold about 10%. Trimming removed 3 bases from V and 0 bases from J, with 5 bases in between. Germline assignment: CDR1 KGHSH and CDR2 LQKENI. This CDR3 spans 13 amino acids. The material sequenced was peripheral blood. The sequence came from a woman in her thirties or forties with COVID-19, enrolled during active disease. The chain joins TRBV18 to TRBJ1-1, with D hard to call. The CDR3, as DNA: TGTGCCAGCTCACCTGGCCTGAACACTGAAGCTTTCTTT. As protein: CASSPGLNTEAFF.